What follows are 32 T cell receptor beta chains derived from one specimen sequenced in a study of T cell responses to AZD1222 COVID-19 vaccine. Only in-frame clones appear in the TCRdb table, and some are missing; sequencing was by immunoSEQ multiplex PCR. The table lists 54,000 or so clones, over 75% of them singletons, with approximately 14% in the top ten. The sequencing here drew on peripheral blood, taken on day 0 of AZD1222 vaccination. Receptors were obtained from an adult in good health.

This clone turned up a few times. The chain joins TRBV11-2 to TRBJ1-3; D ambiguous. CDR1 and CDR2 (germline): SGHAT, FQNNGV. The CDR3 runs 16 residues. The V gene lost 5 bases and the J gene lost 0 bases, with 14 bases spanning the gap. This CDR3 is CASSQAPGNSGNTIYF. CDR3 nucleotides: TGTGCCAGCAGCCAAGCCCCCGGGAACTCTGGAAACACCATATATTTT.

In its sample, this clone was seen once. The chain joins TRBV7-2 to TRBJ2-7, with TRBD2 matching 9 bases. The length of the CDR3 is 15 residues. In germline, CDR1 is SGHTA, CDR2 FQGNSA. V lost 2 bases to trimming and J lost 7 bases; unmatched junction nucleotides: 9. CDR3 nucleotide sequence: TGTGCCAGCAGCTTAATGGCGGGAGGGCCGGGGGAGCAGTACTTC. Protein product: CASSLMAGGPGEQYF.

V gene TRBV7-2 combines with J gene TRBJ2-3, with 7 nucleotides matching TRBD2. This CDR3 contains 17 residues. CDR1 is SGHTA, CDR2 FQGNSA, per germline. V dropped 1 base and J dropped 6; count of bases not matched to a gene: 13. The CDR3 region has the DNA TGTGCCAGCAGCTTAGAGACTAGCTACAATCTGGTGGATACGCAGTATTTT. It is translated as CASSLETSYNLVDTQYF.

This chain joins TRBV25-1 and TRBJ1-5; perhaps TRBD1 as D (5 bases). V was pared by 2 bases and J by 8 bases, with 7 bases between. Germline CDR1 and CDR2: MGHDK and SYGVNS. There are 12 residues in the CDR3. CDR3 sequence: CASSEEGKPQHF. CDR3 DNA sequence: TGTGCCAGCAGTGAAGAGGGGAAGCCCCAGCATTTT.

The J gene is TRBJ1-2, the V gene TRBV7-2; the D gene is possibly TRBD1 (6 bases). This CDR3 region has 14 residues. Germline V gene sequence: CDR1 SGHTA, CDR2 FQGNSA. Deletions cut 0 bases from V and 13 bases from J, with 18 bases between. CDR3: CASSLAIDRTGGTF. CDR3 in DNA: TGTGCCAGCAGCTTAGCCATAGACAGGACCGGAGGCACCTTC. Together with reference TRBV7-2 and TRBJ1-2, the CDR3 gives the full variable domain: GAGVSQSPSNKVTEKGKDVELRCDPISGHTALYWYRQSLGQGLEFLIYFQGNSAPDKSGLPSDRFSAERTGGSVSTLTIQRTQQEDSAVYLCASSLAIDRTGGTFGSGTRLTVV.

The sample holds one count of this clone. The chain carries TRBV2 and TRBJ2-1; D not resolved. The CDR3 consists of 11 residues. CDR1 is SNHLY and CDR2 is FYNNEI in the germline V gene. The V end was cut by 5 bases, the J end by 8 bases, with 7 bases between. The CDR3 DNA follows: TGTGCCAGCAGTCCCGAGTATGAGCAGTTCTTC. The encoded protein is CASSPEYEQFF.

V gene TRBV30 combines with J gene TRBJ2-3; TRBD2 might be the D (6 bases). CDR1 is GTSNPN and CDR2 is SVGIG in the germline V gene (reference sequence). The CDR3 loop spans 12 amino acids. V shed 2 bases and J shed 5 bases, with 8 bases lying between them. CDR3 in amino acids: CAWSPGVDTQYF. CDR3 in DNA: TGTGCCTGGAGTCCGGGGGTAGATACGCAGTATTTT.

The chain joins TRBV30 to TRBJ1-1, with D possibly being TRBD1 (5 bases). V dropped 3 bases and J dropped 11 bases, with 19 bases sitting between them. The CDR3 is made up of 13 amino acids. The V gene's germline CDR1 is GTSNPN and CDR2 SVGIG (reference sequence). The CDR3 protein is CAWRPQVEGWAFF. The CDR3 DNA is TGTGCCTGGAGACCACAAGTGGAGGGGTGGGCTTTCTTT.

This rearrangement joins TRBV5-8 to TRBJ2-1; D is possibly TRBD1 or TRBD2 (6 bases each). Germline values: CDR1 SGHTS, CDR2 YDEGEE. Trimming stripped 4 bases from V and 4 bases from J, with 15 bases between. This CDR3 is 15 amino acids long. CDR3 bases: TGTGCCAGCAGCCTTATGTGGGGGGCTTACAATGAGCAGTTCTTC. Translated: CASSLMWGAYNEQFF. Using reference TRBV5-8 and TRBJ2-1 for the parts outside the CDR3, the full variable domain is EAGVTQSPTHLIKTRGQQATLRCSPISGHTSVYWYQQALGLGLQFLLWYDEGEERNRGNFPPRFSGRQFPNYSSELNVNALELEDSALYLCASSLMWGAYNEQFFGPGTRLTVL.

The chain employs TRBV30 and TRBJ1-5; TRBD1 matches 11 bases. The V and J ends lost 5 bases and 6 bases, in that order; junction bases with no gene match: 3. The CDR3 length is 13 residues. The germline CDR1 and CDR2 sequences are GTSNPN and SVGIG (reference sequence). The CDR3 reads CAWSGQGAQPQHF. DNA for the CDR3: TGTGCCTGGTCAGGACAGGGGGCTCAGCCCCAGCATTTT.

In DNA form, the CDR3 reads TGTGCCAGCAGCTTCCCGCGCCAGGGTTATAATTCACCCCTCCACTTT. Its protein is CASSFPRQGYNSPLHF. This sequence joins TRBV7-2 and TRBJ1-6; possibly TRBD1 for D (5 bases). V shed 3 bases and J shed 4 bases, with 13 bases lying between them. Per germline, CDR1 SGHTA and CDR2 FQGNSA. The length of the CDR3 is 16 residues.

The genes are TRBV7-2 and TRBJ1-1; possible D gene TRBD1, 5 bases. CDR3 length: 13 residues. Trimming took 3 bases from V and 2 from J, leaving 7 bases between them. Germline CDR1 is SGHTA and CDR2 is FQGNSA. This CDR3 is CASSFGANTEAFF. CDR3 in DNA: TGTGCCAGCAGCTTTGGGGCCAACACTGAAGCTTTCTTT.

A few counts support this clone. This sample includes further DNA sequences coding for the same CDR3. CDR3 coding DNA: TGTGCCAGCAGCTTAGCGGGAGGAACCTACGAGCAGTACTTC. Protein product: CASSLAGGTYEQYF. The chain carries TRBV11-3 and TRBJ2-7; 7 nucleotides line up with TRBD2. CDR3 length: 14 amino acids. The germline CDR1 and CDR2 sequences are SGHNT and YENEEA. V shed 1 base and J 2 bases; nucleotides not matched to a gene: 2.

This clone was seen only once. V usage is TRBV2 and J usage is TRBJ2-1; TRBD2 agrees at 12 bases. V lost 5 bases to trimming and J lost 6 bases; unmatched junction nucleotides: 5. The CDR3 runs 15 residues. Per the germline V gene, CDR1 is SNHLY and CDR2 is FYNNEI. The CDR3 region has the DNA TGTGCCAGCAGTCCTAGCGGGAGGGCCCTCAATGAGCAGTTCTTC. Amino acids: CASSPSGRALNEQFF.

V usage is TRBV24-1 and J usage is TRBJ2-5; 11 bases are shared with TRBD1. V gave up 6 bases and J gave up 4 bases; unmatched junction bases: 9. This CDR3 comprises 16 residues. Germline CDR1 and CDR2: KGHDR and SFDVKD. The CDR3 DNA is TGTGCCACCAGTCCCGCGGGACAGGGGGGGAGAGAGACCCAGTACTTC. This gives the protein CATSPAGQGGRETQYF.

The V call is TRBV28, the J call TRBJ2-3; D might be TRBD1 (5 bases). The V gene's germline CDR1 is MDHEN and CDR2 SYDVKM. Trimming took 4 bases from V and 1 from J, leaving 12 bases between them. This CDR3 is built from 15 residues. CDR3 sequence (DNA): TGTGCCAGCAGTTCCCCCCAGGGCGGCACAGATACGCAGTATTTT. This sequence encodes CASSSPQGGTDTQYF.

The genes are TRBV7-2 and TRBJ1-4; D uncertain. V was shortened by 1 base and J by 11 bases, with 14 bases between the two germline ends. This CDR3 spans 14 amino acids. Germline-derived CDR1 and CDR2 are SGHTA and FQGNSA. The CDR3 DNA reads as TGTGCCAGCAGCTTAGGTCGAGACGGGCTCAAACTGTTTTTT. It specifies CASSLGRDGLKLFF.

The chain combines TRBV2 with TRBJ2-5, with TRBD1 as a possible D gene (5 bases). Trimming stripped 4 bases from V and 2 bases from J, with 11 bases between. Germline V gene sequence: CDR1 SNHLY, CDR2 FYNNEI. This CDR3 region has 14 residues. The CDR3 DNA is TGTGCCAGCAGTGTTAGACAGATTCAAGAGACCCAGTACTTC. The encoded protein is CASSVRQIQETQYF.

The genes are TRBV30 and TRBJ2-2; D is perhaps TRBD1 or TRBD2 (5 bases each). Germline CDR1 is GTSNPN and CDR2 is SVGIG (reference sequence). The CDR3 runs to 14 residues. Trimming stripped 2 bases from V and 5 bases from J, with 12 bases between. DNA for the CDR3: TGTGCCTGGAGTCCGGGACGGTTGACCGGGGAGCTGTTTTTT. It yields the protein CAWSPGRLTGELFF.

The CDR3 DNA sequence: TGCAGCGCTGCCACACAGGGGACTGAAGCTTTCTTT. It yields the protein CSAATQGTEAFF. The V and J genes are TRBV29-1 and TRBJ1-1; TRBD1 matches at 7 bases. There are 12 residues in the CDR3. With V trimmed by 7 bases and J by 5 bases, 7 bases remained unmatched. Looked up from germline, CDR1 is SQVTM and CDR2 is ANQGSEA.

The chain links TRBV5-1 to TRBJ2-1; perhaps TRBD1 as D (7 bases). Trimming shortened V by 0 bases and J by 2 bases, and 15 bases separated the two germline ends. The CDR3 extends over 17 amino acids. Germline V CDR1 and CDR2: SGHRS, YFSETQ. CDR3 sequence reads: CASSLAGGQRAYNEQFF. DNA of the CDR3: TGCGCCAGCAGCTTGGCCGGGGGACAGCGAGCCTACAATGAGCAGTTCTTC.

The sample holds a few counts of this clone. V is TRBV7-2 and J is TRBJ1-5; no firm D call. This CDR3 region has 16 residues. V was cut by 2 bases and J by 7 bases, with 18 bases left in between. The germline gives CDR1 SGHTA, CDR2 FQGNSA. The CDR3 DNA reads TGTGCCAGCAGCTTAACTTTGCCTAAGATTGGGCAGCCCCAGCATTTT. Translated: CASSLTLPKIGQPQHF.

The CDR3: CASTADALNTEAFF. In DNA, the CDR3 is TGTGCCAGCACCGCGGACGCACTGAACACTGAAGCTTTCTTT. The J gene is TRBJ1-1, the V gene TRBV2; D is uncertain. V was trimmed by 7 bases and J by 0 bases, leaving 12 bases between them. The CDR3 runs to 14 residues. Germline V gene sequence: CDR1 SNHLY, CDR2 FYNNEI.

This chain links TRBV10-3 with TRBJ1-1; D is unresolved. The CDR3 contains 15 residues. Between the trimmed V and J ends, which lost 7 bases and 1 base, there was a span of 16 bases. Germline V CDR1 and CDR2: ENHRY, SYGVKD. The CDR3 sequence: CAINDPPRGNTEAFF. The DNA for the CDR3 is TGTGCCATCAACGATCCCCCAAGAGGGAACACTGAAGCTTTCTTT.

This chain connects TRBV11-2 to TRBJ2-7, with 7 bases identical to TRBD1. The length of the CDR3 is 14 residues. Germline trimming cut 3 bases from V and 3 bases from J; bases unmatched to any gene: 5. The germline gives CDR1 SGHAT, CDR2 FQNNGV. Here the CDR3 reads CASSLRTGLYEQYF. For the CDR3, the DNA is TGTGCCAGCAGCTTGAGGACAGGTCTCTACGAGCAGTACTTC. Combining the CDR3 with reference TRBV11-2 and TRBJ2-7 gives the whole variable domain EAGVAQSPRYKIIEKRQSVAFWCNPISGHATLYWYQQILGQGPKLLIQFQNNGVVDDSQLPKDRFSAERLKGVDSTLKIQPAKLEDSAVYLCASSLRTGLYEQYFGPGTRLTVT.

This clone rates as medium-sized (0.01 to 0.1%). The chain uses TRBV4-1 and TRBJ2-1; 14 positions agree with TRBD2. This CDR3 spans 16 amino acids. Looked up from germline, CDR1 is MGHRA and CDR2 is YSYEKL. Trimming at V came to 3 bases and at J to 7 bases, leaving 5 bases not matched to a gene. The DNA for the CDR3 is TGCGCCAGCAGCCATCCGGGACTAGCGGGAGAGAATGAGCAGTTCTTC. Translating gives CASSHPGLAGENEQFF.

CDR3 amino acids: CASSYKQGATSYEQYF. CDR3 DNA sequence: TGTGCCAGCAGTTACAAACAGGGGGCTACCTCCTACGAGCAGTACTTC. V is TRBV6-2 or TRBV6-3 and J is TRBJ2-7, with TRBD1 matching 9 bases. CDR3 length equals 16 residues. Germline CDR1 and CDR2: MNHEY and SVGEGT. Losses at the gene ends were 2 bases for V and 0 bases for J; bases not matched to a gene: 5.

The rearrangement uses TRBV6-5 and TRBJ2-7; 10 nucleotides match TRBD1. This CDR3 region has 13 residues. Germline lookup yields CDR1 MNHEY and CDR2 SVGAGI. Trimming at V came to 2 bases and at J to 6 bases, leaving 1 base not matched to a gene. The CDR3 sequence is CASSYGQGGEQYF. The CDR3 DNA is TGTGCCAGCAGTTACGGACAGGGGGGCGAGCAGTACTTC.

The chain uses TRBV29-1 and TRBJ1-5; D unresolved. Trimming cost V 6 bases and J 3 bases, with 9 bases left between them. CDR1 and CDR2 from the germline V gene are SQVTM and ANQGSEA. The CDR3 runs 12 residues. The CDR3 here is CSVRNTNQPQHF. CDR3 coding DNA: TGCAGCGTCCGTAACACCAATCAGCCCCAGCATTTT.

This chain joins TRBV5-5 and TRBJ1-1; D perhaps matches TRBD1 (5 bases). The germline V gene encodes CDR1 SGHKS and CDR2 YYEKEE (reference sequence). V was clipped by 3 bases and J by 0 bases, with 18 bases between them. The CDR3 is 17 residues long. The CDR3 DNA reads TGTGCCAGCAGCTCCCCCTCAGGGAGTTACATGAACACTGAAGCTTTCTTT. It is translated as CASSSPSGSYMNTEAFF.

This rearrangement joins TRBV19 to TRBJ1-5; TRBD1 matches 7 bases. J gave up 5 bases and V 1 base, and 11 bases lay outside the gene matches. The CDR3 is made up of 17 amino acids. Per germline, CDR1 LNHDA and CDR2 SQIVND (reference sequence). The CDR3 DNA follows: TGTGCCAGTAGTATAGGGGGCAGACAGGGCGGCGATCAGCCCCAGCATTTT. Encoded protein: CASSIGGRQGGDQPQHF.

The chain combines TRBV5-4 with TRBJ2-7; D not certain. The germline CDR1 and CDR2 sequences are SGHNT and YYREEE (reference sequence). Trimming removed 3 bases at V and 2 bases at J, with 12 bases between. This CDR3 has 14 residues. The CDR3 nucleotides read TGTGCCAGCAGCTATGGGAATTCGGCCTACGAGCAGTACTTC. It specifies CASSYGNSAYEQYF.